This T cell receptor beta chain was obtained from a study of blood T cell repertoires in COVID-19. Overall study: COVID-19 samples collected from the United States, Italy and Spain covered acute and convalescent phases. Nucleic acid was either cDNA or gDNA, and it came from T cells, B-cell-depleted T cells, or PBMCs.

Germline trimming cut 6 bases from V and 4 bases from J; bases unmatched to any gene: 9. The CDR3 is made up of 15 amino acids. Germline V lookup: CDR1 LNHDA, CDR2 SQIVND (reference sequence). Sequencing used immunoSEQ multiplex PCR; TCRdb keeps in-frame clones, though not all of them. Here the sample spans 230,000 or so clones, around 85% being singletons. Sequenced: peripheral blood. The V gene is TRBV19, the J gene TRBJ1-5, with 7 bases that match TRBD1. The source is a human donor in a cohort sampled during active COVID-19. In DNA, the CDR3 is TGTGCCAGTAGACCCCAAGGGGGCCTGAATCAGCCCCAGCATTTT. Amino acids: CASRPQGGLNQPQHF.